The 18 T cell receptor beta chains in this list originate from one sample, sequenced in a study of blood T cell repertoires in COVID-19. Using immunoSEQ multiplex PCR, the repertoire was profiled, and TCRdb retains in-frame clones only, with some absent. The data show around 130,000 clones, about 85% seen once. Material: peripheral blood. The source is a man in his sixties with acute or convalescent COVID-19.

This sequence joins TRBV7-2 and TRBJ2-2, with 7 positions matching TRBD2. After removal of 5 bases from V and 6 bases from J, the junction contained 12 bases not matched to a gene. Per germline, CDR1 SGHTA and CDR2 FQGNSA. The CDR3 loop spans 16 amino acids. This CDR3 is CASSLRGGLGAGELFF. The CDR3 DNA sequence: TGTGCCAGCAGCCTACGCGGGGGTTTGGGGGCCGGGGAGCTGTTTTTT.

The CDR3 region has the DNA TGTGCCAGCAGTTTGGCAGGGAACACTGAAGCTTTCTTT. This codes for CASSLAGNTEAFF. V gene TRBV12-3 or TRBV12-4 combines with J gene TRBJ1-1; D is uncertain. The V gene lost 3 bases and the J gene lost 1 base, with 6 bases spanning the gap. CDR3 length: 13 residues.

The V call is TRBV12-3 or TRBV12-4, the J call TRBJ1-4, with 7 bases aligning to TRBD1. The CDR3 contains 13 residues. J was trimmed by 8 bases and V by 7 bases; bases with no gene match: 7. The CDR3 sequence: CASTARGREKLFF. CDR3 DNA sequence: TGTGCCAGCACCGCTAGGGGGCGGGAAAAACTGTTTTTT.

The chain is built from TRBV28 and TRBJ2-1; 14 bases align to TRBD2. The CDR3 loop spans 16 amino acids. The trim removed 6 bases at V and 7 bases at J, leaving 8 bases unmatched. Germline CDR1 MDHEN, CDR2 SYDVKM. The DNA for the CDR3 is TGTGCCAGCAGAAGTTCGGGACTAGCGGGAGAGAATGAGCAGTTCTTC. This sequence encodes CASRSSGLAGENEQFF.

The rearrangement links TRBV7-9 to TRBJ2-1; D ambiguous. This CDR3 region has 15 residues. Germline CDR1 and CDR2: SEHNR and FQNEAQ (reference sequence). Trimming removed 1 base at V and 9 bases at J, with 16 bases between. The CDR3 protein is CASSLGDWAAGEQFF. Written as DNA, the CDR3 is TGTGCCAGCAGCTTAGGTGATTGGGCAGCCGGTGAGCAGTTCTTC.

V usage is TRBV7-3 and J usage is TRBJ2-1; weak D call: TRBD1 (6 bases). The ends were cut back, 5 bases at V and 8 bases at J, with 19 bases in the middle. CDR3 length equals 15 residues. Germline lookup yields CDR1 SGHTA and CDR2 FQGTGA. The CDR3 is CASSPFPGPGDEQFF. CDR3 DNA sequence: TGTGCCAGCAGCCCGTTTCCGGGCCCAGGGGATGAGCAGTTCTTC.

V and J are TRBV9 and TRBJ1-6; 8 positions match TRBD1. The CDR3 sequence is 14 residues long. V lost 4 bases and J lost 10; bases outside the gene matches: 7. Germline-derived CDR1 and CDR2 are SGDLS and YYNGEE. CDR3: CASSPTGGLSPLHF. DNA of the CDR3: TGTGCCAGCAGCCCTACAGGGGGATTGTCACCCCTCCACTTT.

The rearrangement joins TRBV4-2 to TRBJ2-3; D gene unclear. The CDR3 has 10 residues. From germline, CDR1 is LGHNA and CDR2 YNFKEQ. V shed 5 bases and J shed 6 bases, with 3 bases lying between them. The CDR3 nucleotides read TGTGCCAGCAGCGGGGATACGCAGTATTTT. Protein sequence: CASSGDTQYF.

V gene TRBV7-6 combines with J gene TRBJ2-1; 7 positions match TRBD2. The V gene's germline CDR1 is SGHVS and CDR2 FNYEAQ. Trimming removed 1 base from V and 8 bases from J; junction bases left unmatched: 11. The CDR3 totals 16 residues. The CDR3 nucleotides read TGTGCCAGCAGCTTAGAAGACCCTAGGGCGGGAGATGAGCAGTTCTTC. It codes for CASSLEDPRAGDEQFF. The full variable domain, with the rest looked up from reference TRBV7-6 and TRBJ2-1, is GAGVSQSPRYKVTKRGQDVALRCDPISGHVSLYWYRQALGQGPEFLTYFNYEAQQDKSGLPNDRFSAERPEGSISTLTIQRTEQRDSAMYRCASSLEDPRAGDEQFFGPGTRLTVL.

The J gene is TRBJ2-1, the V gene TRBV2; D perhaps matches TRBD1 (5 bases). The CDR3 length is 15 residues. The V and J ends lost 4 bases and 0 bases respectively, with 10 bases between them. Germline V gene sequence: CDR1 SNHLY, CDR2 FYNNEI. For the CDR3, the DNA is TGTGCCAGCAGTGTTGACAGCAGCTCCTACAATGAGCAGTTCTTC. It is translated as CASSVDSSSYNEQFF. Using reference TRBV2 and TRBJ2-1 for the parts outside the CDR3, the full variable domain is EPEVTQTPSHQVTQMGQEVILRCVPISNHLYFYWYRQILGQKVEFLVSFYNNEISEKSEIFDDQFSVERPDGSNFTLKIRSTKLEDSAMYFCASSVDSSSYNEQFFGPGTRLTVL.

The chain uses TRBV24-1 and TRBJ1-4; tentative D call: TRBD1 (6 bases). V lost 7 bases and J lost 8, with 16 bases in between. This CDR3 has 14 amino acids. The germline V gene has CDR1 KGHDR and CDR2 SFDVKD. The CDR3 region has the DNA TGTGCCACCAGGGCCCGACAGGTGAGCGAAAAACTGTTTTTT. This translates into CATRARQVSEKLFF.

A single count supports this clone. The rearrangement uses TRBV6-6 and TRBJ1-1; 9 bases map to TRBD1. After removal of 6 bases from V and 0 bases from J, the junction contained 2 bases not matched to a gene. The CDR3 contains 14 residues. CDR1 and CDR2 from the germline V gene are MNHNY and SVGAGI (reference sequence). CDR3 protein: CASRWDRVNTEAFF. The CDR3 nucleotides are TGTGCCAGCAGGTGGGACAGGGTGAACACTGAAGCTTTCTTT.

V is TRBV30 and J is TRBJ1-2; 10 positions match TRBD1. Unmatched junction bases numbered 8, after V lost 3 bases and J lost 7 bases. This CDR3 has 14 amino acids. Germline V gene data show CDR1 as GTSNPN and CDR2 as SVGIG (reference sequence). CDR3 DNA sequence: TGTGCCTGGAGGGCCCCGGGACAGGGGATTGGCTACACCTTC. Amino acid sequence: CAWRAPGQGIGYTF. The full variable domain, with the rest looked up from reference TRBV30 and TRBJ1-2, is SQTIHQWPATLVQPVGSPLSLECTVEGTSNPNLYWYRQAAGRGLQLLFYSVGIGQISSEVPQNLSASRPQDRQFILSSKKLLLSDSGFYLCAWRAPGQGIGYTFGSGTRLTVV.

V usage is TRBV10-2 and J usage is TRBJ2-7; 7 nucleotides agree with TRBD2. CDR1 is WSHSY and CDR2 is SAAADI in the germline V gene. This CDR3 comprises 14 residues. V was pared by 7 bases and J by 2 bases, with 8 bases of the junction left unmatched. The CDR3 nucleotides read TGCGCCAGCACTAGCGGCAGCGGACCCTACGAGCAGTACTTC. Its protein product is CASTSGSGPYEQYF.

V is TRBV27 and J is TRBJ2-2; no clear D gene. The CDR3 length is 11 residues. The germline gives CDR1 MNHEY, CDR2 SMNVEV (reference sequence). V dropped 7 bases and J dropped 3 bases, with 3 bases sitting between them. CDR3 protein: CASTDTGELFF. CDR3 coding DNA: TGTGCCAGCACTGACACCGGGGAGCTGTTTTTT.

Here the CDR3 reads CARSPGTSRCTDTQYF. The CDR3 nucleotides are TGTGCCAGAAGCCCCGGGACTAGCCGTTGCACAGATACGCAGTATTTT. V gene TRBV5-3 combines with J gene TRBJ2-3, with 9 positions matching TRBD2. TRBV5-3 is an ORF for which the function is uncertain. Trimming at V came to 4 bases and at J to 1 base, leaving 7 bases not matched to a gene. The CDR3 length is 16 residues.

The chain couples TRBV5-8 to TRBJ2-1; TRBD2 matches 9 bases. This CDR3 spans 16 amino acids. The junction had 7 bases not matched to a gene; V was cut back by 5 bases and J by 1 base. The germline V gene has CDR1 SGHTS and CDR2 YDEGEE. CDR3 DNA: TGTGCCAGCAGTCGACTAGCGGAGCAGTCCTACAATGAGCAGTTCTTC. Translated: CASSRLAEQSYNEQFF.

The chain is built from TRBV4-3 and TRBJ2-7; 10 bases are shared with TRBD2. CDR3 size: 14 residues. The V and J ends lost 6 bases and 4 bases, in that order; junction bases with no gene match: 6. Germline lookup yields CDR1 LGHNA and CDR2 YSLEER. The CDR3 loop reads CASRRAGGRYEQYF. CDR3 bases: TGCGCCAGCAGACGAGCGGGAGGGCGGTACGAGCAGTACTTC.